This T cell receptor (beta chain) was observed in a study of shared clonotypes between healthy human individuals. Findings of the study overall: Larger richness was generally estimated for naive than memory subsets.

The data were produced by immunoSEQ multiplex PCR, yet TCRdb's version contains in-frame clones alone and is incomplete. Counted here are approximately 2,000,000 clones, 90% to 95% occurring once; the ten biggest clones make up more than 1.5%. Naive CD8 cells were CD45RO-negative, positively selected for CCR7, excluding terminally differentiated effector memory CD45RA+ cells. The CDR3 is 16 residues long. V dropped 4 bases and J dropped 12 bases, with 25 bases sitting between them. Germline CDR1 SNHLY, CDR2 FYNNEI. About this clone itself: Antigen: not known.

This receptor was obtained from a man aged 18 to 30 in good health. Some clones in this sample may be carry-over from other donors' samples. This sequence joins TRBV2 and TRBJ2-4; D might be TRBD2 (5 bases). The sequencing input was naive CD8+ T cells from PBMCs. Here the CDR3 reads CASSGSRGRPVGDQYF. The DNA of the CDR3 is TGTGCCAGCAGTGGGTCTAGAGGCCGACCGGTGGGAGATCAGTACTTC.